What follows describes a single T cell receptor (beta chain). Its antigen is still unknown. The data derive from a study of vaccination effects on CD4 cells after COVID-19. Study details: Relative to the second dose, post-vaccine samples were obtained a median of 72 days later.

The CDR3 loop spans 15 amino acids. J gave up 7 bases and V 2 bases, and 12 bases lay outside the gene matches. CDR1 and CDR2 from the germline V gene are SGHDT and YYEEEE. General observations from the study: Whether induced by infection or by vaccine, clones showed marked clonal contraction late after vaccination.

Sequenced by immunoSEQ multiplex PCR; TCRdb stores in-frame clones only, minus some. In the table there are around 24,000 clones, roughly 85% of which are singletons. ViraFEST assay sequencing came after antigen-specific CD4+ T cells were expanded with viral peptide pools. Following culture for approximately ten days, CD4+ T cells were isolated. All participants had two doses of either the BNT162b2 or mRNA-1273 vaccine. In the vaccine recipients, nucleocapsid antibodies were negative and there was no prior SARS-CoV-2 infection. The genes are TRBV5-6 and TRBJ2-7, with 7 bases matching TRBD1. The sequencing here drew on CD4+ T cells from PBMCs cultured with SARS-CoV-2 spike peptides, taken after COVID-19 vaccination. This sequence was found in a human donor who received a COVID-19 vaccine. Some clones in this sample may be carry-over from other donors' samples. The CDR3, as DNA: TGTGCCAGCAGCTTTTTGGGTACAGGGGTTGAGGAGCAGTACGTC. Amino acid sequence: CASSFLGTGVEEQYV.